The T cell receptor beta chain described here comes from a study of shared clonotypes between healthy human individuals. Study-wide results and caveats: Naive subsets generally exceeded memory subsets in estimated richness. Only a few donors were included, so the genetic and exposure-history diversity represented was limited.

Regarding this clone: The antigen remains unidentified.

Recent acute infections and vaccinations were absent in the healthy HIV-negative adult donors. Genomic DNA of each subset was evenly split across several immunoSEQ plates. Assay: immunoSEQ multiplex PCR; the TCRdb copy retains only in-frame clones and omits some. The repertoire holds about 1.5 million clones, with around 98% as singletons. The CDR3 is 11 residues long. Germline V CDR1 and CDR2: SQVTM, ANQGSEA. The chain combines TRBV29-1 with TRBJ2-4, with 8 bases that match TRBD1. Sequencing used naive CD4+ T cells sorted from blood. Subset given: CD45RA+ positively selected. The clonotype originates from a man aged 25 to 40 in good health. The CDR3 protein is CPRGLQNIQYF. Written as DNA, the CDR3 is TGCCCCAGGGGGCTGCAAAACATTCAGTACTTC.